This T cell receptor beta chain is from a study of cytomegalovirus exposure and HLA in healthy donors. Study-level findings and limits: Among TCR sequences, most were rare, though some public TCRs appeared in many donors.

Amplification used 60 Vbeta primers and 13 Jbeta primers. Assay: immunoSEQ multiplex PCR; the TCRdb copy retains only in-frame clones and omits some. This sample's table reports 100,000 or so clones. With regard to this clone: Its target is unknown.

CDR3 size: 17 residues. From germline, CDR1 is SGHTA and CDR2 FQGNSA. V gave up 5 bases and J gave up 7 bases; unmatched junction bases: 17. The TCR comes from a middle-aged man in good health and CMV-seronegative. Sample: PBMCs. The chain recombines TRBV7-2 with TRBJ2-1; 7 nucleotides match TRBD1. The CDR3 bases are TGTGCCAGCAGCCCTCCGACAGGGATAGGCCAACAGAATGAGCAGTTCTTC. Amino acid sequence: CASSPPTGIGQQNEQFF.